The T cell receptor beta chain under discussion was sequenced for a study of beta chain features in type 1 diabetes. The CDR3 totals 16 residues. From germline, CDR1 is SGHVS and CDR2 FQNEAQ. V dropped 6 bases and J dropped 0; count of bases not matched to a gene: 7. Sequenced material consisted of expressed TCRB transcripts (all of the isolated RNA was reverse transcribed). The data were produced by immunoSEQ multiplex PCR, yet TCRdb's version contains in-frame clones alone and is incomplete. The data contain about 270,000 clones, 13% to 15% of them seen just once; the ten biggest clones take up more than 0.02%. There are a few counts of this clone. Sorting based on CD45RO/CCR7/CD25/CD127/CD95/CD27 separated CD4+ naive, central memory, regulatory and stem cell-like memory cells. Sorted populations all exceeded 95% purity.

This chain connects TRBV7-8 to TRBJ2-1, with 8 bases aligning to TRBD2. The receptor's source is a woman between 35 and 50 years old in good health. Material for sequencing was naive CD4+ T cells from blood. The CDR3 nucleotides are TGTGCCAGCAGACCTATAGCGGGGAGCTCCTACAATGAGCAGTTCTTC. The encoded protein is CASRPIAGSSYNEQFF.